A single sample is the source of the 22 T cell receptor beta chains below, sequenced in a study of cytomegalovirus exposure and HLA in healthy donors. Both 60 Vbeta primers and 13 Jbeta primers went into the PCR. Repertoires were generated with immunoSEQ multiplex PCR, while TCRdb's copy carries only in-frame clones and drops some. The table lists some 170,000 clones, roughly 10% of them singletons. The specimen was PBMCs. The source is a woman aged 25 to 45 in good health and CMV-seropositive.

This clone has a count of ten or more. The sample holds other DNA sequences that translate to the same CDR3. The V call is TRBV14, the J call TRBJ2-3; D uncertain. This CDR3 is built from 14 residues. V was pared by 1 base and J by 2 bases, with 7 bases between. Per the germline V gene, CDR1 is SGHDN and CDR2 is FVKESK. In nucleotides, the CDR3 is TGTGCCAGCAGCCAAGGTCGACACACAGATACGCAGTATTTT. This encodes CASSQGRHTDTQYF.

The gene calls are TRBV27 and TRBJ2-5; D is perhaps TRBD2 (6 bases). The CDR3 has 15 residues. Deletions cut 6 bases from V and 5 bases from J, with 19 bases between. Germline CDR1 and CDR2: MNHEY and SMNVEV (reference sequence). DNA for the CDR3: TGTGCCAGCAGCCCTGCCCAGGGTGGGGGGGAGACCCAGTACTTC. Amino acid sequence: CASSPAQGGGETQYF.

The chain has TRBV7-9 and TRBJ1-2; 9 nucleotides line up with TRBD1. J lost 4 bases, V lost 4 bases, and 7 bases had no gene match. Looked up from germline, CDR1 is SEHNR and CDR2 is FQNEAQ (reference sequence). This CDR3 has 15 residues. CDR3 sequence: CASSSSQTGGYGYTF. In DNA form, the CDR3 reads TGTGCCAGCAGCTCCTCCCAGACAGGGGGCTATGGCTACACCTTC.

The CDR3 nucleotides are TGTGCCAGTAGTCGGATGAGCAGGGGGACAGGGCCAGCGCGCGCGGATCAGCCCCAGCATTTT. As protein: CASSRMSRGTGPARADQPQHF. The rearrangement links TRBV19 to TRBJ1-5; 9 nucleotides agree with TRBD1. Germline CDR1 is LNHDA and CDR2 is SQIVND (reference sequence). The CDR3 consists of 21 residues. V trimming: 5 bases; J trimming: 5 bases; junction bases outside the gene matches: 25.

The chain employs TRBV5-6 and TRBJ2-5, with D possibly being TRBD2 (6 bases). The V and J ends lost 1 base and 5 bases respectively, with 12 bases between them. The CDR3 consists of 14 residues. Germline V CDR1 and CDR2: SGHDT, YYEEEE. The CDR3 DNA is TGTGCCAGCAGCTTGCGGGGGAATGGGGAGACCCAGTACTTC. It codes for CASSLRGNGETQYF. Full variable domain (remainder filled in from reference TRBV5-6 and TRBJ2-5): DAGVTQSPTHLIKTRGQQVTLRCSPKSGHDTVSWYQQALGQGPQFIFQYYEEEERQRGNFPDRFSGHQFPNYSSELNVNALLLGDSALYLCASSLRGNGETQYFGPGTRLLVL.

The rearrangement uses TRBV6-6 and TRBJ2-7, with 10 bases lining up with TRBD1. CDR1 is MNHNY and CDR2 is SVGAGI in the germline V gene (reference sequence). V shed 4 bases, J shed 9 bases, and the junction held 9 bases outside the gene matches. The CDR3 runs 14 residues. CDR3 in amino acids: CASSSGTGVTMQYF. The CDR3 bases are TGTGCCAGCAGTTCCGGGACAGGGGTTACAATGCAGTACTTC.

This clone was observed a few times. This chain joins TRBV19 and TRBJ1-2; tentative D call: TRBD1 (6 bases). CDR3 length equals 13 residues. Trimming left V 7 bases short and J 5 bases short, with 14 bases between. Germline V gene sequence: CDR1 LNHDA, CDR2 SQIVND (reference sequence). The DNA of the CDR3 is TGTGCCAGTACCTCAGGGGTGCCATATGGCTACACCTTC. Translating it yields CASTSGVPYGYTF.

Only a few counts were recorded for this clone. CDR3 residues: CASSLGETEAFF. The CDR3 coding sequence is TGTGCCAGCAGCTTAGGGGAGACTGAAGCTTTCTTT. The J gene is TRBJ1-1, the V gene TRBV7-9; the D is unclear. Trimming shortened V by 1 base and J by 5 bases, and 5 bases separated the two germline ends. The length of the CDR3 is 12 residues. Germline loops: CDR1 SEHNR, CDR2 FQNEAQ (reference sequence).

V and J are TRBV27 and TRBJ2-7; a weak D match, TRBD1 (5 bases). V was pared by 6 bases and J by 4 bases, with 13 bases between. Germline V gene lookup returns CDR1 MNHEY and CDR2 SMNVEV (reference sequence). This CDR3 is 13 amino acids long. The CDR3 coding sequence is TGTGCCAGCAGCTACAGAAGGGGTTACGAGCAGTACTTC. Its translation is CASSYRRGYEQYF.

The table lists this clone with a few counts. This rearrangement joins TRBV25-1 to TRBJ2-3, with D possibly being TRBD1 (5 bases). V dropped 3 bases and J dropped 0 bases, with 7 bases sitting between them. This CDR3 is 14 amino acids long. Germline CDR1 is MGHDK and CDR2 is SYGVNS. CDR3 loop: CASSEGPSTDTQYF. CDR3 nucleotide sequence: TGTGCCAGCAGTGAGGGGCCAAGCACAGATACGCAGTATTTT.

This clone was seen more than once but under ten times. The chain recombines TRBV5-4 with TRBJ1-4; maybe TRBD1 (6 bases). Germline V gene lookup returns CDR1 SGHNT and CDR2 YYREEE (reference sequence). The CDR3 is made up of 16 amino acids. The V gene lost 0 bases and the J gene lost 4 bases, with 13 bases spanning the gap. CDR3 sequence reads: CASSLGSGAGNEKLFF. Here the CDR3 DNA reads TGTGCCAGCAGCTTGGGCTCAGGGGCGGGTAATGAAAAACTGTTTTTT.

The V gene is TRBV2, the J gene TRBJ1-4; TRBD1 is a possible D gene (6 bases). This CDR3 spans 15 amino acids. V dropped 6 bases and J dropped 6 bases, with 17 bases sitting between them. The germline V gene has CDR1 SNHLY and CDR2 FYNNEI. This chain's CDR3 is CASRIQGAWDEKLFF. CDR3 in DNA: TGTGCCAGCAGAATACAGGGAGCCTGGGATGAAAAACTGTTTTTT.

With respect to this clone: At the DNA level, this CDR3 is encoded by other sequences in the same sample as well. V usage is TRBV6-1 and J usage is TRBJ2-7; TRBD1 matches at 7 bases. The V and J ends lost 8 bases and 3 bases, in that order; junction bases with no gene match: 4. This CDR3 is 12 amino acids long. Per the germline V gene, CDR1 is MNHNS and CDR2 is SASEGT. DNA for the CDR3: TGTGCCAGCCGGGACAGCTTCTACGAGCAGTACTTC. It codes for CASRDSFYEQYF.

CDR3 loop: CASSRSGSAYNEQFF. In nucleotides, the CDR3 is TGTGCCAGCTCACGTAGCGGGAGCGCCTACAATGAGCAGTTCTTC. The chain carries TRBV18 and TRBJ2-1, with TRBD2 matching over 9 bases. The germline V gene encodes CDR1 KGHSH and CDR2 LQKENI. V was clipped by 4 bases and J by 2 bases; unmatched bases: 3. This CDR3 spans 15 amino acids.

In its sample, this clone was seen a few times. The V and J genes are TRBV7-8 and TRBJ2-1; 12 bases fit TRBD2. In germline, CDR1 is SGHVS, CDR2 FQNEAQ. Losses at the gene ends were 0 bases for V and 2 bases for J; bases not matched to a gene: 11. The CDR3 runs 20 residues. This CDR3 reads CASSLARLAGARFTYNEQFF. The DNA for the CDR3 is TGTGCCAGCAGCTTAGCGCGACTAGCGGGAGCTCGCTTCACCTACAATGAGCAGTTCTTC.

The chain joins TRBV5-1 to TRBJ1-1; no reliable D call. Looked up from germline, CDR1 is SGHRS and CDR2 is YFSETQ. Trimming took 5 bases from V and 5 from J, leaving 10 bases between them. The CDR3 spans 12 residues. The CDR3 DNA reads TGCGCCAGCAGACCAGAGGGAACTGAAGCTTTCTTT. Residues: CASRPEGTEAFF.

The gene calls are TRBV2 and TRBJ2-3, with 9 bases fitting TRBD2. CDR3 size: 16 residues. Germline-derived CDR1 and CDR2 are SNHLY and FYNNEI. V trimming: 4 bases; J trimming: 3 bases; junction bases outside the gene matches: 8. This chain's CDR3 is CASSASSGTSTDTQYF. The DNA for the CDR3 is TGTGCCAGCAGTGCTTCTAGCGGGACTTCGACAGATACGCAGTATTTT. The full variable domain, in which reference TRBV2 and TRBJ2-3 provide the parts outside the CDR3, is EPEVTQTPSHQVTQMGQEVILRCVPISNHLYFYWYRQILGQKVEFLVSFYNNEISEKSEIFDDQFSVERPDGSNFTLKIRSTKLEDSAMYFCASSASSGTSTDTQYFGPGTRLTVL.

J is TRBJ2-3 and V is TRBV14; TRBD2 might be the D (5 bases). Germline V gives CDR1 SGHDN, CDR2 FVKESK. There are 15 residues in the CDR3. Deletions cut 1 base from V and 6 bases from J, with 14 bases between. CDR3 sequence: CASSQVKGGWDTQYF. The CDR3 DNA is TGTGCCAGCAGCCAAGTAAAAGGAGGATGGGATACGCAGTATTTT.

This sequence joins TRBV7-9 and TRBJ2-1; 10 bases match TRBD2. CDR3 length: 15 amino acids. The V gene end was trimmed by 2 bases and the J gene end by 8 bases; junction bases not matched to a gene: 6. The V gene's germline CDR1 is SEHNR and CDR2 FQNEAQ (reference sequence). The DNA of the CDR3 is TGTGCCAGCAGCTTATCTAGCGGGAGCAGTGATGAGCAGTTCTTC. Amino acid sequence: CASSLSSGSSDEQFF.

This clone occurred once. The rearrangement links TRBV11-3 to TRBJ2-1; D gene ambiguous. The germline V gene has CDR1 SGHNT and CDR2 YENEEA. CDR3 length: 17 residues. V lost 1 base, J lost 0 bases, and 13 bases lay in between. The CDR3 coding sequence is TGTGCCAGCAGCTTAGGTTCACTGGTTAGCTCCTACAATGAGCAGTTCTTC. It specifies CASSLGSLVSSYNEQFF.

V usage is TRBV7-2 and J usage is TRBJ2-5; 7 bases line up with TRBD2. The CDR3 covers 15 residues. Trimming removed 4 bases from V and 5 bases from J; junction bases left unmatched: 10. Germline V lookup: CDR1 SGHTA, CDR2 FQGNSA. CDR3 sequence reads: CASSSPWRERETQYF. CDR3 sequence (DNA): TGTGCCAGCAGCTCGCCCTGGCGGGAGCGTGAGACCCAGTACTTC. The whole variable domain, remainder taken from reference TRBV7-2 and TRBJ2-5, is GAGVSQSPSNKVTEKGKDVELRCDPISGHTALYWYRQSLGQGLEFLIYFQGNSAPDKSGLPSDRFSAERTGGSVSTLTIQRTQQEDSAVYLCASSSPWRERETQYFGPGTRLLVL.

This chain uses TRBV5-1 with TRBJ1-2; 9 bases fit TRBD1. Unmatched junction bases numbered 3, after V lost 7 bases and J lost 2 bases. CDR1 and CDR2 from the germline V gene are SGHRS and YFSETQ. The CDR3 sequence is 13 residues long. Here the CDR3 reads CASFGQGNYGYTF. As DNA, the CDR3 is TGCGCCAGCTTCGGACAGGGGAACTATGGCTACACCTTC.